Below, 9 T cell receptor beta chains from the same sample are listed, as sequenced in a study of Ad26.COV2.S vaccination and SARS-CoV-2 variants (TCRdb year 2021). Library prep was done by the immunoSEQ multiplex PCR assay. TCRdb holds this immuneACCESS table with in-frame rearrangements only. Some clones are missing; in checked studies, unresolved V genes explain under half, and the rest has no known cause. This sample lists roughly 400,000 clones; approximately 92% were detected once. The top ten clones comprise 1.5% to 2% of the sample. The label giving this sample's treatment or condition can be read as: 15 to 20 received Ad26.COV2.S at low or high dose, single or two shots; about 5 received placebo; per-sample allocation not given. Repertoires of vaccine and placebo recipients were sequenced from samples taken on day 63 after the first injection. Sample: peripheral blood, taken in a trial of Ad26.COV2.S vaccine versus placebo. The receptors derive from a person between 18 and 59 years old who received the Ad26.COV2.S COVID-19 vaccine or a placebo.

The rearrangement uses TRBV20-1 and TRBJ2-7; no reliable D call. V was pared by 3 bases and J by 3 bases, with 21 bases between. This CDR3 has 16 residues. Germline V gene data show CDR1 as DFQATT and CDR2 as SNEGSKA (reference sequence). CDR3 DNA: TGCAGTGCTAGTGGCCAACACTGGACCACTAACTACGAGCAGTACTTC. The encoded protein is CSASGQHWTTNYEQYF.

The chain has TRBV10-1 and TRBJ1-1; possible D gene TRBD1, 5 bases. Per the germline V gene, CDR1 is WNHNN and CDR2 is SYGVQD (reference sequence). V lost 9 bases to trimming and J lost 5 bases, with 16 bases between them. The CDR3 runs to 13 residues. CDR3 loop: CASRAGEGTEAFF. The CDR3 DNA sequence: TGCGCCAGTAGAGCGGGGGAGGGGACTGAAGCTTTCTTT.

The chain employs TRBV5-5 and TRBJ1-3; maybe TRBD1 (6 bases). The germline V gene has CDR1 SGHKS and CDR2 YYEKEE (reference sequence). CDR3 length equals 15 residues. Trimming took 1 base from V and 3 from J, leaving 11 bases between them. The CDR3 region is CASSLSTGVGNTIYF. The CDR3 nucleotides read TGTGCCAGCAGCTTGTCGACAGGAGTTGGAAACACCATATATTTT.

This clone was counted a single time. The chain joins TRBV27 to TRBJ2-7; D possibly corresponds to TRBD2 (7 bases). This CDR3 region has 15 residues. Germline values: CDR1 MNHEY, CDR2 SMNVEV (reference sequence). Deletions cut 5 bases from V and 4 bases from J, with 18 bases between. Here the CDR3 reads CASSTIRGADYEQYF. The CDR3 DNA sequence: TGTGCCAGCAGTACGATTCGGGGGGCAGATTACGAGCAGTACTTC.

The V call is TRBV3-1 (or the pseudogene TRBV3-2), the J call TRBJ2-7, with 8 bases lining up with TRBD2. V dropped 6 bases and J dropped 7; count of bases not matched to a gene: 11. CDR3 length: 14 amino acids. Germline V CDR1 and CDR2: LGHDT, YNNKEL (reference sequence). The CDR3 DNA reads TGTGCCAGCAGTCATTACGGGGGGGCCGGAGAGCAGTACTTC. Residues: CASSHYGGAGEQYF.

The V gene is TRBV25-1, the J gene TRBJ1-1, with 8 bases matching TRBD1. CDR1 MGHDK and CDR2 SYGVNS come from the germline V gene. CDR3 length: 14 amino acids. The ends lost 5 bases at V and 4 bases at J; junction bases unmatched: 6. In nucleotides, the CDR3 is TGTGCCAGCAGTCGGACAGGGTCTACCACTGAAGCTTTCTTT. Its translation is CASSRTGSTTEAFF.

This clone was picked up one time. The chain carries TRBV4-3 and TRBJ1-5; TRBD1 matches at 8 bases. Germline CDR1 LGHNA, CDR2 YSLEER. With V trimmed by 0 bases and J by 3 bases, 4 bases remained unmatched. CDR3 length: 16 amino acids. CDR3 DNA sequence: TGCGCCAGCAGCCAAGATCGACAGGGGTACAATCAGCCCCAGCATTTT. Encoded protein: CASSQDRQGYNQPQHF.

This clone showed up just once. This chain links TRBV11-2 with TRBJ2-5, with 9 bases matching TRBD2. The CDR3 totals 14 residues. Trimming took 7 bases from V and 4 from J; bases not matched to a gene: 7. From germline, CDR1 is SGHAT and CDR2 FQNNGV. Here the CDR3 reads CASIGGRGGETQYF. CDR3 bases: TGTGCCAGCATTGGCGGGAGGGGTGGAGAGACCCAGTACTTC.

The chain joins TRBV7-2 to TRBJ1-1; 7 bases are a match to TRBD1. CDR1 is SGHTA and CDR2 is FQGNSA in the germline V gene. This CDR3 spans 15 amino acids. V shed 1 base and J 4 bases; nucleotides not matched to a gene: 6. CDR3 protein: CASSLEGAVSTEAFF. In DNA form, the CDR3 reads TGTGCCAGCAGCTTAGAGGGGGCGGTGAGCACTGAAGCTTTCTTT. Variable domain in full (rest from reference TRBV7-2 and TRBJ1-1): GAGVSQSPSNKVTEKGKDVELRCDPISGHTALYWYRQSLGQGLEFLIYFQGNSAPDKSGLPSDRFSAERTGGSVSTLTIQRTQQEDSAVYLCASSLEGAVSTEAFFGQGTRLTVV.